The clone carrying this T cell receptor beta chain occurred a few times. This sample stems from a study of early T cells in non-severe SARS-CoV-2 infection. Unique molecular identifiers tagged individual cDNA molecules. TCRdb reprocessed the 5' RACE reads via MiXCR and lists one record per CDR3 protein. The top ten clones hold around 6.7% of a sample with approximately 69,000 distinct CDR3 sequences, around 11% of them seen once. This CDR3 is built from 15 residues. V lost 5 bases and J 0 bases, leaving 11 bases between the germline ends. Germline V gives CDR1 MNHNY, CDR2 SVGAGI (reference sequence). This TCR was recovered from an adult who was a healthcare worker with PCR-confirmed SARS-CoV-2 infection or an uninfected control (not recorded which). This rearrangement joins TRBV6-6 to TRBJ2-1, with a weak D call TRBD1 (6 bases). Input material: whole blood. In nucleotides, the CDR3 is TGTGCCAGCAGTACGGACAGAGCCTCCTACAATGAGCAGTTCTTC. It specifies CASSTDRASYNEQFF.